A single sample is the source of the 9 T cell receptor beta chains below, sequenced in a study of technical replicates of blood from several donors. The method was immunoSEQ multiplex PCR; TCRdb's version includes in-frame clones alone and lacks a portion of them. The profile covers tens of thousands of clones, with roughly nine tenths appearing a single time and about 0.4% taken by the ten largest. The source material was T cells isolated from PBMCs. These TCRs come from a human donor in good health.

The rearrangement uses TRBV7-6 and TRBJ2-3; 8 bases are shared with TRBD1. This CDR3 has 15 residues. Trimming removed 5 bases from V and 2 bases from J; junction bases left unmatched: 6. Germline loops: CDR1 SGHVS, CDR2 FNYEAQ. CDR3 coding DNA: TGTGCCAGCAGCCCGGACAGGGTTTACACAGATACGCAGTATTTT. As protein: CASSPDRVYTDTQYF.

This clone is a singleton in its sample. The V and J genes are TRBV12-5 and TRBJ2-2; 8 bases are a match to TRBD2. CDR1 and CDR2 (germline): LGHNT, FRNRAP. The CDR3 totals 15 residues. V trimming: 6 bases; J trimming: 5 bases; junction bases outside the gene matches: 8. Here the CDR3 reads CASGFLSSGTGELFF. In DNA, the CDR3 is TGTGCTAGTGGCTTCCTCTCTAGCGGGACCGGGGAGCTGTTTTTT.

The chain recombines TRBV5-4 with TRBJ2-7; 10 nucleotides match TRBD1. CDR1 and CDR2 from the germline V gene are SGHNT and YYREEE (reference sequence). Unmatched junction bases numbered 11, after V lost 1 base and J lost 7 bases. The CDR3 totals 16 residues. CDR3 residues: CASSLPDRGLVREQYF. The CDR3 DNA sequence: TGTGCCAGCAGCTTGCCCGACAGGGGGCTTGTCCGGGAGCAGTACTTC.

The rearrangement links TRBV4-1 to TRBJ1-5; TRBD1 matches 8 bases. The CDR3 runs 17 residues. Germline CDR1 MGHRA, CDR2 YSYEKL. V was clipped by 1 base and J by 0 bases; unmatched bases: 5. CDR3 coding DNA: TGCGCCAGCAGCCAAGTGCCGACAGGGGTTAGCAATCAGCCCCAGCATTTT. Translation gives CASSQVPTGVSNQPQHF.

The chain uses TRBV27 and TRBJ2-7, with D possibly TRBD1 on 6 matching bases. Between the trimmed V and J ends, which lost 8 bases and 3 bases, there was a span of 17 bases. Germline lookup yields CDR1 MNHEY and CDR2 SMNVEV (reference sequence). The CDR3 length is 14 residues. CDR3 amino acids: CASGTNREVYEQYF. The CDR3 DNA reads TGTGCCAGCGGCACCAACAGGGAAGTCTACGAGCAGTACTTC.

The chain has TRBV27 and TRBJ2-1; the D gene is possibly TRBD2 (6 bases). Trimming removed 6 bases from V and 4 bases from J, with 10 bases in between. There are 13 residues in the CDR3. Germline values: CDR1 MNHEY, CDR2 SMNVEV (reference sequence). CDR3 sequence reads: CASSVLAYNEQFF. CDR3 sequence (DNA): TGTGCCAGCAGCGTACTAGCTTACAATGAGCAGTTCTTC.

The rearrangement uses TRBV5-1 and TRBJ1-2, with TRBD1 as a possible D gene (6 bases). Trimming took off 1 base at V and 2 bases at J, with 9 bases between the two ends. This CDR3 is 14 amino acids long. Germline assignment: CDR1 SGHRS and CDR2 YFSETQ. The CDR3 sequence: CASSLTGFNYGYTF. As DNA, the CDR3 is TGCGCCAGCAGCTTGACAGGGTTCAACTATGGCTACACCTTC.

The chain recombines TRBV19 with TRBJ1-5; D is unresolved. The V and J ends lost 5 bases and 7 bases respectively, with 9 bases between them. The CDR3 consists of 12 residues. CDR1 and CDR2 from the germline V gene are LNHDA and SQIVND (reference sequence). The CDR3 coding sequence is TGTGCCAGTAGTTTTTCGTTACAGCCCCAGCATTTT. Protein sequence: CASSFSLQPQHF.

This clone was seen a few times. The V gene is TRBV7-8, the J gene TRBJ1-5; weak D call: TRBD1 (6 bases). V lost 5 bases, J lost 9 bases, and 20 bases lay in between. CDR3 size: 15 residues. CDR1 SGHVS and CDR2 FQNEAQ come from the germline V gene. CDR3 amino acids: CASSQDSRGKGPQHF. In nucleotides, the CDR3 is TGTGCCAGCAGCCAAGACTCTAGGGGGAAAGGGCCCCAGCATTTT.